This TCR beta chain was sequenced for a study of glioma-infiltrating T cells after dendritic cell vaccination. At the level of the study: Glioblastoma patients came from Phase I and II dendritic cell vaccination trials. Overall study results and limits: Higher TCR clonality did not directly relate to longer survival.

Assay used: immunoSEQ multiplex PCR; TCRdb lists only in-frame clones, some missing. The sample gives fewer than 50,000 clones, roughly 85% of which show up once; roughly 11% is in the top ten. In regard to this clone: The antigen remains undetermined.

The CDR3 length is 14 residues. V shed 0 bases and J 7 bases; nucleotides not matched to a gene: 3. Per germline, CDR1 SEHNR and CDR2 FQNEAQ (reference sequence). Sample: blood, taken before dendritic cell vaccination. The gene calls are TRBV7-9 and TRBJ2-7, with TRBD1 identical over 10 bases. This sequence originates from a human donor with glioblastoma. The CDR3: CASSLATGGWEQYF. The CDR3 bases are TGTGCCAGCAGCTTAGCGACAGGGGGCTGGGAGCAGTACTTC.